These T cell receptor beta chains were read from a single sample in a study of T cells in Graves' hyperthyroidism and ophthalmopathy. TCRdb passed the multiplex PCR reads through MiXCR, listing each CDR3 protein once. This sample carries about 290,000 distinct CDR3 sequences, about an eighth of them seen once, and the ten largest clones take 7.8%. The specimen was blood. The receptor source for this set is a woman aged 25 to 39 with Graves' hyperthyroidism that later progressed to Graves' ophthalmopathy. The CDR3 runs from the conserved cysteine through the conserved F or W. The D gene is left open where the match is weak. Not every row has a clone size; where given, it reads once, few, many or a size class.

abundance	len	j_gene	d_gene	v_gene	CDR3nt	CDR3aa
many	15	TRBJ2-1	-	TRBV10-3	TGTGCCATCAGTAATCGGGACGGAACCTACAATGAGCAGTTCTTC	CAISNRDGTYNEQFF
many	15	TRBJ2-5	TRBD1	TRBV28	TGTGCCAGCAGTTTATCGGGACAGGACCAAGAGACCCAGTACTTC	CASSLSGQDQETQYF
-	15	TRBJ2-6	-	TRBV19	TGTGCCAGTAGTATCGGATTCTCTGGGGCCAACGTCCTGACTTTC	CASSIGFSGANVLTF
many	15	TRBJ1-2	-	TRBV11-2	TGTGCCAGCAGCCGGACGGACTTATGGACAGATGGCTACACCTTC	CASSRTDLWTDGYTF
-	17	TRBJ2-1	TRBD2	TRBV14	TGTGCCAGCAGCCGTAGCGGGAGGGCCGCGGTAAACAATGAGCAGTTCTTC	CASSRSGRAAVNNEQFF
many	13	TRBJ1-2	TRBD1	TRBV27	TGTGCCAGCAGTAGACAGGGGACGGAGGGCTACACCTTC	CASSRQGTEGYTF
-	19	TRBJ2-4	-	TRBV4-3	TGCGCCAGCAGCCAAGGGAGGGTCCGGTCGAGTTCAGCCAAAAACATTCAGTACTTC	CASSQGRVRSSSAKNIQYF
many	12	TRBJ1-2	-	TRBV3-1	TGTGCCAGCAGCCACCTCGATTATGGCTACACCTTC	CASSHLDYGYTF
few	14	TRBJ2-3	-	TRBV29-1	TGCAGCGTTCTAAGGGGGGGTGGGTCTTTGGCGCAGTATTTT	CSVLRGGGSLAQYF
few	15	TRBJ2-3	TRBD1	TRBV6-1	TGTGCCAGCAGACCGGACAGGGGGCCGTCAGATACGCAGTATTTT	CASRPDRGPSDTQYF
-	15	TRBJ2-4	TRBD1	TRBV2	TGTGCCAGCAGTTCCCCGGACAGGGGGTTCCACATTCAGTACTTC	CASSSPDRGFHIQYF
few	17	TRBJ1-4	-	TRBV6-5	TGTGCCAGCAGTTACTATAAAGGGCCAGGAACTAATGAAAAACTGTTTTTT	CASSYYKGPGTNEKLFF
-	16	TRBJ2-1	TRBD2	TRBV11-2	TGTGCCAGCAGCTCCTTAGCGGGAGGGCCGGGTAATGAGCAGTTCTTC	CASSSLAGGPGNEQFF
many	14	TRBJ2-3	TRBD2	TRBV12-3/TRBV12-4	TGTGCCAGCACCATAGCGGGAAATACAGATACGCAGTATTTT	CASTIAGNTDTQYF
many	18	TRBJ2-5	TRBD2	TRBV15	TGTGCCACCAGCAGAGATGGGACTAGCGGGAGCTGGCGGGAGACCCAGTACTTC	CATSRDGTSGSWRETQYF
many	15	TRBJ2-7	TRBD2	TRBV7-9	TGTGCCAGCAGCTTAAAACTAGCGGGAGCTTACGAGCAGTACTTC	CASSLKLAGAYEQYF
few	15	TRBJ2-7	-	TRBV4-3	TGCGCCAGCAGCCAAGATTTAGACTCTCTGGGCGAGCAGTACTTC	CASSQDLDSLGEQYF
many	14	TRBJ2-7	-	TRBV28	TGTGCCAGCAGTCACCACACCAGAACCTACGAGCAGTACTTC	CASSHHTRTYEQYF
-	13	TRBJ2-1	-	TRBV9	TGTGCCAGCAGCTTTCTAGGGGGAAATGAGCAGTTCTTC	CASSFLGGNEQFF
many	16	TRBJ1-5	TRBD1	TRBV7-8	TGTGCCAGCAGCTTACCAGACAGGGGAGGAAATCAGCCCCAGCATTTT	CASSLPDRGGNQPQHF
-	18	TRBJ2-2	TRBD2	TRBV7-2	TGTGCCAGCAGCTACGGGTGGGTGCGGGAGATCTTAACCGGGGAGCTGTTTTTT	CASSYGWVREILTGELFF
many	14	TRBJ2-7	TRBD2	TRBV7-2	TGTGCCAGCAGCCTCGGCGGGAGCAAACACGAGCAGTACTTC	CASSLGGSKHEQYF
many	14	TRBJ1-5	-	TRBV7-2	TGTGCCAGCAGCTTGGGGTGGACAAATCAGCCCCAGCATTTT	CASSLGWTNQPQHF
many	14	TRBJ2-7	TRBD1	TRBV6-1	TGTGCCAGCAAAGGACAGGGGTCCATCGACGAGCAGTACTTC	CASKGQGSIDEQYF
few	13	TRBJ2-1	-	TRBV27	TGTGCCAGCAGTCCAACGCCCCGATATGAGCAGTTCTTC	CASSPTPRYEQFF
many	15	TRBJ2-6	-	TRBV28	TGTGCCACTGTGGAAGAGGGCTCTGGGGCCAACGTCCTGACTTTC	CATVEEGSGANVLTF
many	14	TRBJ2-3	-	TRBV7-3	TGTGCCAGCAGCTTTAGGCAGGGGCGAGATACGCAGTATTTT	CASSFRQGRDTQYF
many	15	TRBJ1-5	TRBD1	TRBV28	TGTGCCAGCAGTCCGACAGGGAGTGACAATCAGCCCCAGCATTTT	CASSPTGSDNQPQHF
many	13	TRBJ1-1	-	TRBV2	TGTGCCAGCAGCGGGACGGCGAACACTGAAGCTTTCTTT	CASSGTANTEAFF
many	14	TRBJ1-3	TRBD1	TRBV28	TGTGCCAGCGCAGGGACAGGCTCTGGAAACACCATATATTTT	CASAGTGSGNTIYF
many	14	TRBJ2-1	TRBD2	TRBV27	TGTGCCAGCAGTTCTACCCGGACTAGCTTGGAGCAGTTCTTC	CASSSTRTSLEQFF
-	14	TRBJ2-7	-	TRBV9	TGTGCCAGCAGCGAGGGGGACGGATCCTACGAGCAGTACTTC	CASSEGDGSYEQYF
-	15	TRBJ2-2	-	TRBV6-9	TGTGCCAGCAGTTTTCGAACCGAACTGAATGTGAGGCTGTTTTTT	CASSFRTELNVRLFF
many	13	TRBJ1-2	TRBD1	TRBV12-3/TRBV12-4	TGTGCCAGCACCAAGACAGGGCTCTATGGCTACACCTTC	CASTKTGLYGYTF
-	16	TRBJ2-1	TRBD2	TRBV11-3	TGTGCCAGCACCTCTTCTAGCGGGAGGCGGTACAATGAGCAGTTCTTC	CASTSSSGRRYNEQFF
-	14	TRBJ2-5	-	TRBV5-4	TGTGCCAGCAGCCGGGACCAGTTGCAAGAGACCCAGTACTTC	CASSRDQLQETQYF
few	14	TRBJ1-5	-	TRBV5-5	TGTGCCAGCAGCGCCATTTATAGCAATCAGCCCCAGCATTTT	CASSAIYSNQPQHF
many	14	TRBJ2-1	-	TRBV27	TGTGCCAGCAGTACCCCGGGACCCAACAATGAGCAGTTCTTC	CASSTPGPNNEQFF
many	13	TRBJ2-7	TRBD1	TRBV12-3/TRBV12-4	TGTGCCAGCAGTTTGACAGGGGTCTACGAGCAGTACTTC	CASSLTGVYEQYF
many	15	TRBJ2-3	-	TRBV18	TGTGCCAGCTCGCCTCCGGGGGTAAACACAGATACGCAGTATTTT	CASSPPGVNTDTQYF
many	15	TRBJ2-2	TRBD2	TRBV27	TGTGCCAGCAGTTTAAAGGGACTAGCTTCCGGGGAGCTGTTTTTT	CASSLKGLASGELFF
few	15	TRBJ2-1	-	TRBV4-2	TGTGCCAGCGGTCCTGAAGTGGGGCCGGTGAATGAGCAGTTCTTC	CASGPEVGPVNEQFF
many	15	TRBJ1-2	TRBD1	TRBV28	TGTGCCAGCAGTTTCTCGGGACAGGGCACCTATGGCTACACCTTC	CASSFSGQGTYGYTF
many	16	TRBJ1-5	-	TRBV6-2/TRBV6-3	TGTGCCAGCAGTTATGAGGGGAGGTTGAGCAATCAGCCCCAGCATTTT	CASSYEGRLSNQPQHF
-	15	TRBJ2-3	-	TRBV4-3	TGCGCCAGCAGCCAGGGCCCGGACATCACAGATACGCAGTATTTT	CASSQGPDITDTQYF
few	19	TRBJ2-1	TRBD2	TRBV19	TGTGCCAGTACCCCGACGGGGCTAGCGGGATCGAGCTCCTACAATGAGCAGTTCTTC	CASTPTGLAGSSSYNEQFF
few	14	TRBJ1-1	TRBD1	TRBV7-9	TGTGCCAGCAGCTTAGATGTGACAGGGAGTGAAGCTTTCTTT	CASSLDVTGSEAFF
many	20	TRBJ2-1	TRBD2	TRBV24-1	TGTGCCACCAGTGATCCCGGTGTAGCTAGCGGGAGAGATGCCTACAATGAGCAGTTCTTC	CATSDPGVASGRDAYNEQFF
many	8	TRBJ2-1	-	TRBV13	TGTGCCACCAATGAGCAGTTCTTC	CATNEQFF
-	14	TRBJ2-5	-	TRBV7-9	TGTGCCAGCAGCCACCGGGACCATGGAGAGACCCAGTACTTC	CASSHRDHGETQYF
-	13	TRBJ2-7	TRBD1	TRBV29-1	TGCAGCGGGACGACAGGGGTTCTAGAGGAGCAGTACTTC	CSGTTGVLEEQYF
many	10	TRBJ1-5	-	TRBV10-3	TGTGCCACCAATCGGGAGCCCCAGCATTTT	CATNREPQHF
many	15	TRBJ1-5	-	TRBV6-2/TRBV6-3	TGTGCCAGCGCCCCCGGCGGCGGTCGGGGTCAGCCCCAGCATTTT	CASAPGGGRGQPQHF
-	15	TRBJ2-2	-	TRBV6-2/TRBV6-3	TGTGCCAGCAGTGACGGCACCATGGGAGCCGCGGAGCTGTTTTTT	CASSDGTMGAAELFF
-	15	TRBJ2-3	-	TRBV4-3	TGCGCCAGCAGCCAAGGGGTATTAGGGACAGATACGCAGTATTTT	CASSQGVLGTDTQYF
many	17	TRBJ2-2	TRBD2	TRBV7-6	TGTGCCAGCAGCCATTTTCTAGCGGGAGTCTCTCCCGGGGAGCTGTTTTTT	CASSHFLAGVSPGELFF
many	14	TRBJ1-2	-	TRBV6-2/TRBV6-3	TGTGCCAGCAAAGGCTCGCAGCAGAACTATGGCTACACCTTC	CASKGSQQNYGYTF